This entry is about one TCR beta chain. The target antigen is unknown. This entry belongs to a study of human T cells and chemical hapten exposure. Across the study: Skin of the upper inner arm, about 2 cm by about 2 cm, received 2% DPC for sensitization.

Points from the study as a whole: TCRs above 1 in 1000 frequency did not change with DPC sensitization. Relative to controls, expanded TCRs formed significantly more large CDR3 similarity clusters.

Trimming took off 4 bases at V and 7 bases at J, with 14 bases between the two ends. Germline V gene sequence: CDR1 MNHEY, CDR2 SVGAGI. This CDR3 has 14 amino acids. The time point: pre-sensitization, week 0. Treatment reported: therapeutic diphenylcyclopropenone sensitization with weekly scalp DPC. The library tagged each cDNA molecule with unique molecular identifiers. TCRdb ran MiXCR on the RACE reads and lists one entry per CDR3 protein. The table records a few hundred thousand distinct CDR3 sequences, approximately 8.4% of them present only once. The receptor comes from a woman in her thirties or forties with alopecia areata. Some clones in this sample may be carry-over from other donors' samples. This chain uses TRBV6-5 with TRBJ2-1, with D perhaps matching TRBD2 (6 bases). The sample in question was whole blood, obtained in connection with sensitization to the hapten diphenylcyclopropenone (DPC). The CDR3: CASSSGTRWNEQFF. In DNA, the CDR3 is TGTGCCAGCAGTTCCGGGACTCGTTGGAATGAGCAGTTCTTC.